These 22 T cell receptor beta chains share one sample of origin, sequenced in a study of vaccination effects on CD4 cells after COVID-19. These receptors have no identified antigens. Profiled with immunoSEQ multiplex PCR; TCRdb holds only in-frame clones, not every one. Among 80,000 to 95,000 clones, roughly 80% were seen once, and the ten largest hold approximately 1%. In the ViraFEST assay, antigen-specific CD4+ clonotypes were identified by expansion after peptide-pool stimulation. CD4+ T cells were isolated after nine to ten days of culture. Each participant was given two doses of one vaccine (BNT162b2 or mRNA-1273). The sequenced sample was CD4+ T cells from PBMCs cultured with HCoV-OC43 spike peptides, obtained after COVID-19 vaccination. The subset is: HCoV-OC43 spike overlapping peptide pool stimulation. The source of these receptors is a human donor who received a COVID-19 vaccine.

V usage is TRBV5-1 and J usage is TRBJ2-1, with 8 positions matching TRBD1. Trimming cost V 0 bases and J 4 bases; bases outside gene matches: 3. Looked up from germline, CDR1 is SGHRS and CDR2 is YFSETQ. This CDR3 has 15 amino acids. Here the CDR3 DNA reads TGCGCCAGCAGCTTGGTGAGACAGGGGTACAATGAGCAGTTCTTC. It encodes CASSLVRQGYNEQFF.

The chain recombines TRBV15 with TRBJ2-5; D not certain. The length of the CDR3 is 17 residues. V was clipped by 0 bases and J by 1 base, with 15 bases between them. From germline, CDR1 is LNHNV and CDR2 YYDKDF (reference sequence). The CDR3 sequence: CATSRDRAGWGQETQYF. In nucleotides, the CDR3 is TGTGCCACCAGCAGAGATAGGGCAGGATGGGGCCAAGAGACCCAGTACTTC.

This clone was found a few times. V usage is TRBV19 and J usage is TRBJ2-1; possibly TRBD1 or TRBD2 for D (6 bases each). V was trimmed by 6 bases and J by 5 bases, leaving 20 bases between them. The CDR3 is made up of 16 amino acids. Germline loops: CDR1 LNHDA, CDR2 SQIVND (reference sequence). Here the CDR3 DNA reads TGTGCCAGTAGCAGCCTAGCAAGGGGGGTCAACAATGAGCAGTTCTTC. Translating gives CASSSLARGVNNEQFF.

The V call is TRBV24-1, the J call TRBJ2-3; D not resolved. The germline CDR1 and CDR2 sequences are KGHDR and SFDVKD. The length of the CDR3 is 14 residues. Trimming removed 5 bases from V and 2 bases from J, with 10 bases in between. The CDR3 protein is CATSVTYPTDTQYF. In DNA form, the CDR3 reads TGTGCCACCAGTGTGACTTACCCCACAGATACGCAGTATTTT.

The chain uses TRBV18 and TRBJ1-1, with D unresolved. Trimming took off 2 bases at V and 0 bases at J, with 13 bases between the two ends. The germline gives CDR1 KGHSH, CDR2 LQKENI. The CDR3 spans 16 residues. CDR3: CASSPGLLGLNTEAFF. For the CDR3, the DNA is TGTGCCAGCTCACCAGGGCTTCTGGGATTGAACACTGAAGCTTTCTTT.

The DNA for the CDR3 is TGTGCCAGTAGGGGACGGCCAAATGAAAAACTGTTTTTT. This codes for CASRGRPNEKLFF. V and J are TRBV19 and TRBJ1-4, with D possibly TRBD1 on 5 matching bases. V gave up 6 bases and J gave up 5 bases, with 10 bases separating them. The CDR3 has 13 residues. The germline gives CDR1 LNHDA, CDR2 SQIVND (reference sequence).

The V and J genes are TRBV11-2 and TRBJ1-1, with D uncertain. V was pared by 2 bases and J by 4 bases, with 11 bases between. The CDR3 is 14 amino acids. Germline assignment: CDR1 SGHAT and CDR2 FQNNGV. Here the CDR3 DNA reads TGTGCCAGCAGCTTAAAAGAGAGGGTCACTGAAGCTTTCTTT. Protein product: CASSLKERVTEAFF.

The CDR3 region is CASSESGQLSNQPQHF. As DNA, the CDR3 is TGTGCCAGCAGTGAGTCGGGACAGCTTAGCAATCAGCCCCAGCATTTT. The V gene is TRBV6-1, the J gene TRBJ1-5; 7 bases agree with TRBD1. The CDR3 is made up of 16 amino acids. V gave up 3 bases and J gave up 0 bases; unmatched junction bases: 5. CDR1 is MNHNS and CDR2 is SASEGT in the germline V gene.

This chain connects TRBV5-1 to TRBJ2-3, with 7 bases that match TRBD2. Trimming cost V 3 bases and J 6 bases; bases outside gene matches: 4. Per germline, CDR1 SGHRS and CDR2 YFSETQ. CDR3 length: 13 residues. DNA for the CDR3: TGCGCCAGCAGCTCGTTTAGCGGGGATACGCAGTATTTT. Translation gives CASSSFSGDTQYF.

The V and J genes are TRBV9 and TRBJ1-2; D is undetermined. Looked up from germline, CDR1 is SGDLS and CDR2 is YYNGEE. The CDR3 spans 14 residues. Trimming removed 0 bases from V and 5 bases from J, with 11 bases in between. Written as DNA, the CDR3 is TGTGCCAGCAGCGTAGAGGGCAGGCCGTATGGCTACACCTTC. Amino acids: CASSVEGRPYGYTF.

The gene calls are TRBV5-1 and TRBJ1-4, with D perhaps TRBD1 (6 bases). CDR1 is SGHRS, CDR2 YFSETQ, per germline. The CDR3 has 13 amino acids. The V and J ends lost 4 bases and 11 bases respectively, with 15 bases between them. The CDR3 bases are TGCGCCAGCAGCCGAAACCCAGGGGATAAACTGTTTTTT. This codes for CASSRNPGDKLFF. Based on the CDR3 plus reference TRBV5-1 and TRBJ1-4, the full variable domain is KAGVTQTPRYLIKTRGQQVTLSCSPISGHRSVSWYQQTPGQGLQFLFEYFSETQRNKGNFPGRFSGRQFSNSRSEMNVSTLELGDSALYLCASSRNPGDKLFFGSGTQLSVL.

This clone occurred a few times. The chain couples TRBV5-3 to TRBJ1-4, with D unresolved. TRBV5-3 is labeled an ORF, and its function is uncertain. Trimming pared 0 bases from V and 8 bases from J, leaving 5 bases between. The CDR3 extends over 12 amino acids. DNA for the CDR3: TGTGCCAGAAGCTTGGGGCAAGAAAAACTGTTTTTT. This encodes CARSLGQEKLFF.

This clone has only a few counts. The chain combines TRBV18 with TRBJ2-5; possible D gene TRBD1, 5 bases. Germline V CDR1 and CDR2: KGHSH, LQKENI. The CDR3 sequence is 14 residues long. V lost 0 bases, J lost 3 bases, and 8 bases lay in between. The CDR3 is CASSPPTVKETQYF. The CDR3 nucleotides are TGTGCCAGCTCACCACCGACAGTAAAAGAGACCCAGTACTTC.

CDR3 DNA: TGTGCCAGCAGTTTGGGGGGTACAGCTGGAAACACCATATATTTT. This translates into CASSLGGTAGNTIYF. This chain uses TRBV28 with TRBJ1-3; D perhaps matches TRBD1 (5 bases). CDR1 is MDHEN, CDR2 SYDVKM, per germline. This CDR3 comprises 15 residues. Deletions cut 3 bases from V and 2 bases from J, with 11 bases between.

V and J are TRBV5-1 and TRBJ1-2; D may be TRBD1 (5 bases). Deletions cut 0 bases from V and 6 bases from J, with 15 bases between. CDR1 SGHRS and CDR2 YFSETQ come from the germline V gene. This CDR3 region has 15 residues. The CDR3 DNA sequence: TGCGCCAGCAGCTTGGGGGTCGGCAGGGTGGATGGCTACACCTTC. Translation gives CASSLGVGRVDGYTF.

The chain combines TRBV7-9 with TRBJ2-1, with 14 nucleotides matching TRBD2. With 5 bases clipped from V and 2 bases from J, the junction kept 5 bases outside the gene matches. Germline V gene data show CDR1 as SEHNR and CDR2 as FQNEAQ (reference sequence). The CDR3 extends over 17 amino acids. The CDR3 spells CASSIRTSGGTYNEQFF. The CDR3, as DNA: TGTGCCAGCAGCATTCGGACTAGCGGGGGGACCTACAATGAGCAGTTCTTC.

The chain recombines TRBV6-2 or TRBV6-3 with TRBJ2-2; 11 bases fit TRBD2. V lost 4 bases to trimming and J lost 4 bases; unmatched junction nucleotides: 8. Germline lookup yields CDR1 MNHEY and CDR2 SVGEGT. CDR3 length: 17 amino acids. In DNA form, the CDR3 reads TGTGCCAGCAGTTTCGCTAGCGGGGGGACCTTCACCGGGGAGCTGTTTTTT. Translating it yields CASSFASGGTFTGELFF.

The chain is built from TRBV7-2 and TRBJ2-5; D remains ambiguous. Between the trimmed V and J ends, which lost 1 base and 5 bases, there was a span of 8 bases. The CDR3 extends over 13 amino acids. CDR1 and CDR2 from the germline V gene are SGHTA and FQGNSA. CDR3: CASSLGLVETQYF. The CDR3, as DNA: TGTGCCAGCAGCTTAGGACTTGTGGAGACCCAGTACTTC.

The genes are TRBV3-1 (or the pseudogene TRBV3-2) and TRBJ2-3; the D is unclear. CDR3 length: 14 residues. Trimming took 0 bases from V and 6 from J, leaving 10 bases between them. Germline V gives CDR1 LGHDT, CDR2 YNNKEL (reference sequence). Here the CDR3 DNA reads TGTGCCAGCAGCCAAGATTGGGCCACCGATACGCAGTATTTT. As protein: CASSQDWATDTQYF.

The rearrangement uses TRBV18 and TRBJ1-6; tentatively, D is TRBD1 (5 bases). The CDR3 has 14 residues. The germline V and J ends were trimmed by 2 bases and 7 bases, with 9 bases remaining between them. Germline V gene sequence: CDR1 KGHSH, CDR2 LQKENI. CDR3 DNA sequence: TGTGCCAGCTCACCAAATGGGGGGAATTCACCCCTCCACTTT. Translated: CASSPNGGNSPLHF.

This chain connects TRBV28 to TRBJ2-7; a weak D match, TRBD1 (7 bases). CDR3 length: 13 residues. Germline loops: CDR1 MDHEN, CDR2 SYDVKM. Trimming took off 3 bases at V and 7 bases at J, with 13 bases between the two ends. The CDR3 region has the DNA TGTGCCAGCAGTTTGGAGGGGGCGAGGGAGCAGTACGTC. Encoded protein: CASSLEGAREQYV.

A note on this clone: The CDR3 does not close with the conserved phenylalanine or tryptophan, likely indicating a read error. The DNA is left out, because the CDR3 cannot be placed on it with certainty; the CDR3 is given as TCRdb lists it. The V and J genes are TRBV23-1 and TRBJ1-1; no check of the table's D call, TRBD1, against the DNA was made. TRBV23-1 is an ORF, and what it does is uncertain. The CDR3 is 9 residues long, counting both termini. CDR3 amino acids: CASSHNGGR.